The 24 T cell receptor beta chains below were found in one sample sequenced in a study of regulatory T cells in long-lasting Graves disease. Assembly of TCR beta libraries relied on iRepertoire HTBI primers together with Arm-PCR of CDR3 regions. Using its own MiXCR run on the multiplex PCR reads, TCRdb lists one record per CDR3 protein. The table records roughly 450,000 distinct CDR3 sequences, roughly 22% of them present only once. Described time point: persistent/refractory GD, antithyroid drugs over 5 years with positive TRAb. From RNA extracted from PBMCs, the TCR library was made. The input for sequencing was peripheral blood mononuclear cells (PBMCs), taken when the disease was refractory, from a patient treated with antithyroid drugs. The receptors derive from a female donor with Graves disease.

This sequence joins TRBV7-9 and TRBJ1-1; D perhaps matches TRBD1 (5 bases). V lost 1 base, J lost 2 bases, and 8 bases lay in between. Germline CDR1 reads SEHNR; CDR2 reads FQNEAQ (reference sequence). The CDR3 extends over 14 amino acids. The CDR3 nucleotides are TGTGCCAGCAGCTTAGGGGGCTATAACACTGAAGCTTTCTTT. This translates into CASSLGGYNTEAFF.

With regard to this clonotype: It differs at one base from a far larger clone, so likely a read error. This chain joins TRBV6-2 or TRBV6-3 and TRBJ2-7, with 10 positions matching TRBD2. The CDR3 length is 15 residues. V was pared by 5 bases and J by 3 bases, with 7 bases of the junction left unmatched. Germline V gene sequence: CDR1 MNHEY, CDR2 SVGEGT. CDR3 region: CASSPLAGGRYEQYF. The CDR3 nucleotides are TGTGCCAGCAGTCCATTAGCGGGGGGACGCTACGAGCAGTACTTC.

This clonotype was counted many times. The gene calls are TRBV28 and TRBJ1-5, with D possibly TRBD1 on 5 matching bases. CDR1 and CDR2 from the germline V gene are MDHEN and SYDVKM. The CDR3 spans 15 residues. V was cut by 1 base and J by 3 bases, with 10 bases left in between. CDR3 in DNA: TGTGCCAGCAGTTTATCGGCAGGGTACAATCAGCCCCAGCATTTT. Translated, it gives CASSLSAGYNQPQHF.

This clonotype was seen at least ten times. This chain joins TRBV7-2 and TRBJ2-3, with 8 bases lining up with TRBD2. CDR1 and CDR2 from the germline V gene are SGHTA and FQGNSA. CDR3 length equals 15 residues. Germline trimming cut 3 bases from V and 4 bases from J; bases unmatched to any gene: 6. For the CDR3, the DNA is TGTGCCAGCAGCTTGACCAGCGGGAGTTCAGATACGCAGTATTTT. Translation gives CASSLTSGSSDTQYF.

This clonotype has a count of ten or more. This chain uses TRBV7-3 with TRBJ1-1, with TRBD1 as a possible D gene (5 bases). This CDR3 contains 13 residues. Germline V gene lookup returns CDR1 SGHTA and CDR2 FQGTGA. V was trimmed by 8 bases and J by 2 bases, leaving 12 bases between them. CDR3 nucleotides: TGTGCCAGCCGGCGACAGACAAACACTGAAGCTTTCTTT. It is translated as CASRRQTNTEAFF.

The genes are TRBV4-3 and TRBJ2-2; 9 nucleotides line up with TRBD2. The ends lost 1 base at V and 2 bases at J; junction bases unmatched: 8. CDR1 and CDR2 from the germline V gene are LGHNA and YSLEER. The CDR3 contains 18 residues. This CDR3 reads CASSQGGASGKNTGELFF. The CDR3 bases are TGCGCCAGCAGCCAAGGAGGGGCTAGCGGGAAAAACACCGGGGAGCTGTTTTTT.

This clonotype was seen only once. V is TRBV20-1 and J is TRBJ2-3; 13 bases are shared with TRBD2. V shed 6 bases, J shed 4 bases, and the junction held 4 bases outside the gene matches. This CDR3 is built from 14 residues. Germline CDR1 and CDR2: DFQATT and SNEGSKA (reference sequence). The CDR3 loop is CSAETSGRSDTQYF. In DNA form, the CDR3 reads TGCAGTGCGGAGACTAGCGGGAGGTCAGATACGCAGTATTTT.

The V call is TRBV5-8, the J call TRBJ2-7; TRBD1 aligns across 8 bases. Trimming removed 5 bases from V and 6 bases from J; junction bases left unmatched: 13. There are 15 residues in the CDR3. Looked up from germline, CDR1 is SGHTS and CDR2 is YDEGEE. Written as DNA, the CDR3 is TGTGCCAGCAGGCGAGGAACAGGGGGTAGCTCCGAGCAGTACTTC. Its protein is CASRRGTGGSSEQYF.

This chain joins TRBV7-2 and TRBJ1-6, with TRBD1 as a possible D gene (5 bases). V lost 1 base to trimming and J lost 8 bases, with 21 bases between them. The CDR3 spans 18 residues. CDR1 is SGHTA and CDR2 is FQGNSA in the germline V gene. CDR3 loop: CASSLGAQLGGTDSPLHF. The DNA of the CDR3 is TGTGCCAGCAGCTTAGGGGCCCAATTGGGGGGGACCGATTCACCCCTCCACTTT.

V is TRBV6-1 and J is TRBJ1-1; no clear D. V was shortened by 6 bases and J by 2 bases, with 19 bases between the two germline ends. CDR1 and CDR2 (germline): MNHNS, SASEGT. This CDR3 is built from 16 residues. The CDR3 here is CASRDPGRKGNTEAFF. For the CDR3, the DNA is TGTGCCAGCAGGGACCCCGGGAGGAAAGGTAACACTGAAGCTTTCTTT.

In its sample, this clonotype was seen many times. This chain uses TRBV28 with TRBJ1-2; 10 positions match TRBD1. This CDR3 has 19 amino acids. With 4 bases clipped from V and 1 base from J, the junction kept 15 bases outside the gene matches. In germline, CDR1 is MDHEN, CDR2 SYDVKM. CDR3 region: CASSSSFHDRGRGNYGYTF. The CDR3 nucleotides are TGTGCCAGCAGTTCCTCTTTTCATGACAGGGGGCGCGGTAACTATGGCTACACCTTC.

This clonotype came up a few times. The chain recombines TRBV18 with TRBJ1-1; D remains ambiguous. Germline V gene data show CDR1 as KGHSH and CDR2 as LQKENI. The ends were cut back, 1 base at V and 5 bases at J, with 11 bases in the middle. The CDR3 length is 14 residues. CDR3 bases: TGTGCCAGCTCACCACGGCAGGATGGGACTGAAGCTTTCTTT. Its protein product is CASSPRQDGTEAFF.

This clonotype has a handful of counts. The rearrangement joins TRBV6-2 or TRBV6-3 to TRBJ2-2; TRBD1 matches at 11 bases. This CDR3 has 16 residues. V shed 5 bases and J 10 bases; nucleotides not matched to a gene: 12. Germline CDR1 reads MNHEY; CDR2 reads SVGEGT. The CDR3 nucleotides are TGTGCCAGCAGTAGAATCCGGGACAGGGGGATCGAGGAGCTGTTTTTT. Protein: CASSRIRDRGIEELFF.

This clonotype was picked up a small number of times. The chain links TRBV14 to TRBJ1-6; 7 bases are a match to TRBD1. The CDR3 contains 13 residues. CDR1 and CDR2 from the germline V gene are SGHDN and FVKESK. V shed 3 bases, J shed 10 bases, and the junction held 3 bases outside the gene matches. The CDR3 bases are TGTGCCAGCAGCCAGAACAGGGGCTCACCCCTCCACTTT. As protein: CASSQNRGSPLHF. Looking up the rest from reference TRBV14 and TRBJ1-6 gives the full variable domain: EAGVTQFPSHSVIEKGQTVTLRCDPISGHDNLYWYRRVMGKEIKFLLHFVKESKQDESGMPNNRFLAERTGGTYSTLKVQPAELEDSGVYFCASSQNRGSPLHFGNGTRLTVT.

The CDR3 bases are TGTGCCAGCAGCGCATTCAGGGGTATTAGCACAGATACGCAGTATTTT. It specifies CASSAFRGISTDTQYF. The chain joins TRBV7-8 to TRBJ2-3, with D possibly matching TRBD1 (6 bases). V was clipped by 5 bases and J by 0 bases, with 15 bases between them. CDR1 is SGHVS, CDR2 FQNEAQ, per germline. The CDR3 covers 16 residues.

The chain has TRBV7-2 and TRBJ2-2; a weak D match, TRBD2 (5 bases). This CDR3 contains 16 residues. Germline lookup yields CDR1 SGHTA and CDR2 FQGNSA. V lost 2 bases, J lost 0 bases, and 10 bases lay in between. In DNA, the CDR3 is TGTGCCAGCAGCTTAAGGGAGTTCGCGAACACCGGGGAGCTGTTTTTT. Protein product: CASSLREFANTGELFF.

The sample holds many counts of this clonotype. The V gene is TRBV28, the J gene TRBJ1-4; possibly TRBD1 for D (5 bases). The CDR3 runs to 15 residues. V was trimmed by 5 bases and J by 5 bases, leaving 15 bases between them. Germline V CDR1 and CDR2: MDHEN, SYDVKM. The DNA of the CDR3 is TGTGCCAGCAGTGAACCTGGGACGGGGAATGAAAAACTGTTTTTT. Translation: CASSEPGTGNEKLFF.

As to this clonotype: A much larger clone is a single base away; this may be a read error. The chain is built from TRBV28 and TRBJ1-6; perhaps TRBD1 as D (5 bases). The CDR3 runs to 14 residues. CDR1 is MDHEN, CDR2 SYDVKM, per germline. Here the CDR3 DNA reads TGTGCCAGCAGCCGTACAGGAGTTGTCTCACCCCCCCACTTT. Encoded protein: CASSRTGVVSPPHF.

The chain has TRBV4-1 and TRBJ2-5; D is ambiguous. CDR3 length equals 14 residues. Germline assignment: CDR1 MGHRA and CDR2 YSYEKL. Trimming cost V 2 bases and J 0 bases, with 7 bases left between them. The CDR3 DNA is TGCGCCAGCAGCCAAATGGGATACCAAGAGACCCAGTACTTC. Protein: CASSQMGYQETQYF.

This clonotype was observed at least ten times. The V and J genes are TRBV7-6 and TRBJ2-2, with D uncertain. The CDR3 runs to 15 residues. Germline CDR1 reads SGHVS; CDR2 reads FNYEAQ. The V and J ends lost 1 base and 1 base respectively, with 7 bases between them. The CDR3 DNA sequence: TGTGCCAGCAGCTTAGGATCGGGGAACACCGGGGAGCTGTTTTTT. This sequence encodes CASSLGSGNTGELFF.

The V call is TRBV30, the J call TRBJ1-1; D is unclear. The ends were cut back, 5 bases at V and 4 bases at J, with 11 bases in the middle. This CDR3 region has 12 residues. Germline V gene sequence: CDR1 GTSNPN, CDR2 SVGIG (reference sequence). This chain's CDR3 is CAWGWVVTEAFF. The CDR3 DNA sequence: TGTGCCTGGGGGTGGGTTGTCACTGAAGCTTTCTTT.

J is TRBJ1-2 and V is TRBV14; D possibly corresponds to TRBD1 (5 bases). The CDR3 contains 15 residues. In germline, CDR1 is SGHDN, CDR2 FVKESK. V was shortened by 2 bases and J by 4 bases, with 14 bases between the two germline ends. CDR3 DNA sequence: TGTGCCAGCAGCCAATATCTCAGGGACCTCTATGGCTACACCTTC. Its protein product is CASSQYLRDLYGYTF.

There are a few counts of this clonotype. V and J are TRBV6-1 and TRBJ2-5; D gene unclear. The V and J ends lost 8 bases and 6 bases respectively, with 22 bases between them. The V gene's germline CDR1 is MNHNS and CDR2 SASEGT. CDR3 length: 15 residues. CDR3 sequence reads: CASGELVGVSKTQYF. CDR3 nucleotides: TGTGCCAGCGGAGAGTTAGTAGGAGTTTCTAAGACCCAGTACTTC.

This clonotype was seen just once. This chain uses TRBV20-1 with TRBJ2-7; 7 bases align to TRBD2. The CDR3 has 14 residues. The germline gives CDR1 DFQATT, CDR2 SNEGSKA (reference sequence). V dropped 5 bases and J dropped 3; count of bases not matched to a gene: 10. The CDR3 protein is CSALGGREDYEQYF. The DNA for the CDR3 is TGCAGTGCTTTGGGAGGACGGGAGGACTACGAGCAGTACTTC.